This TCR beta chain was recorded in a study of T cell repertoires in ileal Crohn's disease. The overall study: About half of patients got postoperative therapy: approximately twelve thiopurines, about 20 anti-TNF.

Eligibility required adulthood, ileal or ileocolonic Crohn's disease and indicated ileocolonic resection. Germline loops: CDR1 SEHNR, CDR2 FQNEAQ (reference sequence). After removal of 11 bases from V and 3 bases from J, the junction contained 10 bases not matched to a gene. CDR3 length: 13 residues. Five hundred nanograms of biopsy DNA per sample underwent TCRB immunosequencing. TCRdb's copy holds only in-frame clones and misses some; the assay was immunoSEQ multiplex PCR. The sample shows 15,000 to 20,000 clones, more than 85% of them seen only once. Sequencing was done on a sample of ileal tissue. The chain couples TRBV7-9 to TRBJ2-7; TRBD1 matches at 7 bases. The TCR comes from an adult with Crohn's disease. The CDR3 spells CAVNRGENYEQYF. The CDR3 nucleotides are TGTGCCGTAAACAGGGGCGAAAACTACGAGCAGTACTTC.